These 22 T cell receptor beta chains came from one sample sequenced in a study of T cells in Graves' hyperthyroidism and ophthalmopathy. RNA transcripts were the template for amplifying TCR beta CDR3 regions. The HTBI set primed first-round TCR CDR3 RT-PCR. TCRdb redid the calling of the multiplex PCR reads with MiXCR, one entry per CDR3 protein. Of around 600,000 distinct CDR3 sequences detected, about 14% appear once; the ten largest clones hold approximately 12%. The sequenced sample consisted of blood. These receptor sequences come from a woman in her forties or fifties with Graves' ophthalmopathy.

The chain has TRBV7-2 and TRBJ2-7, with 7 bases lining up with TRBD2. The CDR3 sequence is 15 residues long. The V gene's germline CDR1 is SGHTA and CDR2 FQGNSA. V shed 0 bases and J 6 bases; nucleotides not matched to a gene: 8. The CDR3 DNA is TGTGCCAGCAGCTTAGCGTGGCGGGAGCTCATCGAGCAGTACTTC. Translating gives CASSLAWRELIEQYF. The full variable domain, in which reference TRBV7-2 and TRBJ2-7 provide the parts outside the CDR3, is GAGVSQSPSNKVTEKGKDVELRCDPISGHTALYWYRQSLGQGLEFLIYFQGNSAPDKSGLPSDRFSAERTGGSVSTLTIQRTQQEDSAVYLCASSLAWRELIEQYFGPGTRLTVT.

At least ten counts were recorded for this clonotype. The chain is built from TRBV3-1 and TRBJ2-7; TRBD2 might be the D (5 bases). The CDR3 has 16 residues. V shed 2 bases and J shed 0 bases, with 14 bases lying between them. CDR1 is LGHDT, CDR2 YNNKEL, per germline (reference sequence). The CDR3, as DNA: TGTGCCAGCAGCCAAATAAGCCCGGGATACTCCTACGAGCAGTACTTC. Translating gives CASSQISPGYSYEQYF.

The table lists this clonotype with many counts. The chain employs TRBV28 and TRBJ2-5; D is unresolved. In germline, CDR1 is MDHEN, CDR2 SYDVKM. Between the trimmed V and J ends, which lost 4 bases and 5 bases, there was a span of 20 bases. The CDR3 sequence is 16 residues long. The CDR3 nucleotides read TGTGCCAGCAGTTCCGAACAGTGCCAGACCTTTGAGACCCAGTACTTC. Amino acids: CASSSEQCQTFETQYF.

This clonotype was seen ten or more times. V and J are TRBV2 and TRBJ2-7; 8 bases align to TRBD1. CDR1 is SNHLY, CDR2 FYNNEI, per germline. The CDR3 loop spans 14 amino acids. The trim removed 4 bases at V and 2 bases at J, leaving 4 bases unmatched. As DNA, the CDR3 is TGTGCCAGCAGTGCCGGGACAGGAACCTACGAGCAGTACTTC. It is translated as CASSAGTGTYEQYF. The whole variable domain, remainder taken from reference TRBV2 and TRBJ2-7, is EPEVTQTPSHQVTQMGQEVILRCVPISNHLYFYWYRQILGQKVEFLVSFYNNEISEKSEIFDDQFSVERPDGSNFTLKIRSTKLEDSAMYFCASSAGTGTYEQYFGPGTRLTVT.

The chain combines TRBV20-1 with TRBJ2-6; D is undetermined. V lost 0 bases to trimming and J lost 1 base, with 4 bases between them. CDR1 and CDR2 (germline): DFQATT, SNEGSKA (reference sequence). The CDR3 is 14 residues long. The CDR3 bases are TGCAGTGCTAGAGAAGTTTCTGGGGCCAACGTCCTGACTTTC. Protein sequence: CSAREVSGANVLTF.

This clonotype has more than one count but fewer than ten. The V gene is TRBV29-1, the J gene TRBJ2-2; D is uncertain. CDR3 length: 13 residues. V lost 4 bases and J lost 7, with 13 bases in between. Germline loops: CDR1 SQVTM, CDR2 ANQGSEA. The CDR3 region has the DNA TGCAGCGTTGGAGGTGTAGCCTTCGGGGAGCTGTTTTTT. Translating gives CSVGGVAFGELFF.

The sample holds many counts of this clonotype. The chain recombines TRBV6-5 with TRBJ2-3, with 8 bases matching TRBD1. The CDR3 has 15 amino acids. V lost 0 bases, J lost 4 bases, and 3 bases stayed unmatched. CDR1 and CDR2 (germline): MNHEY, SVGAGI. The CDR3 loop reads CASSYSEQGADTQYF. Here the CDR3 DNA reads TGTGCCAGCAGTTACTCGGAACAGGGGGCAGATACGCAGTATTTT.

This clonotype has just a few counts. The V gene is TRBV4-3, the J gene TRBJ1-6, with TRBD1 as a possible D gene (5 bases). Trimming stripped 0 bases from V and 7 bases from J, with 16 bases between. Germline CDR1 LGHNA, CDR2 YSLEER. The CDR3 has 17 amino acids. CDR3 nucleotides: TGCGCCAGCAGCCAAGATCTACGGACAAATTTCAATTCACCCCTCCACTTT. Its translation is CASSQDLRTNFNSPLHF.

This clonotype was found many times. The chain links TRBV4-1 to TRBJ1-1; D gene unclear. Per germline, CDR1 MGHRA and CDR2 YSYEKL. Trimming pared 0 bases from V and 5 bases from J, leaving 10 bases between. This CDR3 is built from 14 residues. CDR3 coding DNA: TGCGCCAGCAGCCAAGATCTAGGAGGGACTGAAGCTTTCTTT. The encoded protein is CASSQDLGGTEAFF.

There are many counts of this clonotype. This chain uses TRBV29-1 with TRBJ2-2, with D tentatively TRBD2 (6 bases). Germline-derived CDR1 and CDR2 are SQVTM and ANQGSEA. V dropped 4 bases and J dropped 1 base, with 10 bases sitting between them. The CDR3 consists of 14 residues. Written as DNA, the CDR3 is TGCAGCGTTGCGGGACTTCTGAACACCGGGGAGCTGTTTTTT. Its protein product is CSVAGLLNTGELFF.

There are a few counts of this clonotype. The chain joins TRBV9 to TRBJ2-2; D perhaps matches TRBD1 (5 bases). From germline, CDR1 is SGDLS and CDR2 YYNGEE. The V gene lost 4 bases and the J gene lost 2 bases, with 12 bases spanning the gap. The CDR3 length is 15 residues. The CDR3, as DNA: TGTGCCAGCAGCACAGACAGCTATAACACCGGGGAGCTGTTTTTT. This codes for CASSTDSYNTGELFF.

This clonotype was counted at least ten times. The chain carries TRBV20-1 and TRBJ1-1; D call uncertain. The V end lost 2 bases, the J end lost 1 base, and 8 bases lay between the germline ends. Germline V lookup: CDR1 DFQATT, CDR2 SNEGSKA (reference sequence). The CDR3 is made up of 13 amino acids. CDR3 loop: CSARSMRNTEAFF. CDR3 sequence (DNA): TGCAGTGCTAGAAGCATGAGGAACACTGAAGCTTTCTTT.

This clonotype occurred many times. This chain links TRBV7-8 with TRBJ2-7; D might be TRBD2 (6 bases). The germline V and J ends were trimmed by 8 bases and 2 bases, with 10 bases remaining between them. CDR3 length: 12 residues. Germline V gene sequence: CDR1 SGHVS, CDR2 FQNEAQ. CDR3 DNA: TGTGCCAGCGTAGCGGATGCCTACGAGCAGTACTTC. Translating it yields CASVADAYEQYF.

This clonotype was seen once. J is TRBJ2-2 and V is TRBV7-3; D remains unclear. The CDR3 totals 13 residues. Trimming removed 5 bases at V and 3 bases at J, with 7 bases between. The germline V gene encodes CDR1 SGHTA and CDR2 FQGTGA. CDR3 residues: CASSPWHTGELFF. CDR3 in DNA: TGTGCCAGCAGCCCATGGCACACCGGGGAGCTGTTTTTT.

This rearrangement joins TRBV12-3 or TRBV12-4 to TRBJ2-7; 7 nucleotides align to TRBD1. V gave up 5 bases and J gave up 0 bases; unmatched junction bases: 10. The CDR3 is 16 amino acids. CDR3 nucleotides: TGTGCCAGCAGTACCCCACGACAGGGAAGCTCCTACGAGCAGTACTTC. Translation gives CASSTPRQGSSYEQYF.

Ten or more counts support this clonotype. The chain has TRBV7-6 and TRBJ2-3; TRBD2 matches 13 bases. This CDR3 is 23 amino acids long. Germline V lookup: CDR1 SGHVS, CDR2 FNYEAQ. The J segment lost 0 bases and the V segment lost 3 bases, leaving 21 bases of the junction unmatched. Here the CDR3 DNA reads TGTGCCAGCAGCTTGGGACTAGCGGGATTTTGGGCCATGGCCCCCACTAGCACAGATACGCAGTATTTT. Amino acids: CASSLGLAGFWAMAPTSTDTQYF.

Ten or more counts support this clonotype. The V gene is TRBV7-2, the J gene TRBJ2-1; 7 nucleotides line up with TRBD1. V shed 5 bases and J 4 bases; nucleotides not matched to a gene: 8. Germline assignment: CDR1 SGHTA and CDR2 FQGNSA. This CDR3 is built from 15 residues. The CDR3 bases are TGTGCCAGCAGCGACACGGGACAGCCTTACAATGAGCAGTTCTTC. Protein: CASSDTGQPYNEQFF.

This clonotype was recorded many times. The CDR3 nucleotides read TGCAGTGCTAGAGATCCTCGGACAGCAGAAAAACTGTTTTTT. It translates to CSARDPRTAEKLFF. J is TRBJ1-4 and V is TRBV20-1; maybe TRBD1 (6 bases). CDR3 size: 14 residues. The germline V gene has CDR1 DFQATT and CDR2 SNEGSKA (reference sequence). V dropped 0 bases and J dropped 8 bases, with 13 bases sitting between them.

This clonotype has just a few counts. The rearrangement joins TRBV5-1 to TRBJ2-2, with 7 bases fitting TRBD2. The CDR3 runs 14 residues. With 5 bases clipped from V and 6 bases from J, the junction kept 7 bases outside the gene matches. CDR1 and CDR2 from the germline V gene are SGHRS and YFSETQ. CDR3: CASRPPGRAGELFF. The CDR3 DNA reads as TGCGCCAGCAGGCCCCCAGGGAGGGCCGGGGAGCTGTTTTTT.

The V and J genes are TRBV9 and TRBJ2-1, with 8 bases aligning to TRBD2. This CDR3 comprises 17 residues. After removal of 0 bases from V and 0 bases from J, the junction contained 5 bases not matched to a gene. Looked up from germline, CDR1 is SGDLS and CDR2 is YYNGEE. The CDR3 coding sequence is TGTGCCAGCAGCGTAGACGGCGCGGGAGGCTCCTACAATGAGCAGTTCTTC. Translated: CASSVDGAGGSYNEQFF.

This clonotype has at least ten counts. The CDR3 protein is CASSVGGGAGQPQHF. The CDR3 nucleotides are TGTGCCAGCAGCGTAGGGGGGGGCGCGGGTCAGCCCCAGCATTTT. This chain joins TRBV9 and TRBJ1-5, with a weak D call TRBD1 (6 bases). CDR3 length equals 15 residues. Germline values: CDR1 SGDLS, CDR2 YYNGEE. The V gene lost 0 bases and the J gene lost 6 bases, with 13 bases spanning the gap.

This clonotype has a count of ten or more. This rearrangement joins TRBV28 to TRBJ1-2, with D hard to call. Trimming cost V 6 bases and J 7 bases, with 18 bases left between them. The germline gives CDR1 MDHEN, CDR2 SYDVKM. This CDR3 has 14 residues. As DNA, the CDR3 is TGTGCCAGCAGGATCAAGGGAGCAGGTGGTGGCTACACCTTC. It is translated as CASRIKGAGGGYTF.